The present T cell receptor (beta chain) was sequenced within a study of neurological immune-mediated disorders (dated by TCRdb to the late 2010s). Regarding the research as a whole: Peripheral blood TCR-beta repertoires from HTLV-I-associated myelopathy (HAM/TSP) patients, multiple sclerosis patients and healthy controls were compared by UMI-based sequencing. Longitudinal samples, technical triplicates and paired sorted CD4+ and CD8+ T-cell subsets, alongside PBMC samples, were included among the approximately 110 TCR-beta libraries. Each longitudinal HAM/TSP and healthy donor was sampled at 3 time-points spaced at roughly 3-40 month intervals. The cohort included some 66 subjects: some 15 with HAM/TSP, approximately 34 with multiple sclerosis, and 20 healthy controls. What the work shows at the level of the full study, not this receptor alone: No identical CDR3 amino acid sequences were shared among expanded clones across subjects, suggesting private TCR-beta repertoires in all groups. TCR clonal expansion was highest in HAM/TSP patients and lowest in MS patients, with MS patients falling below even healthy controls.

This clonotype has at least ten counts. Its antigen is still unknown. One base away there is no much larger clone; base qualities are not given. V is shortened by 6 bases, J by 7 bases, and the region joining them spans 25 bases. From the germline V gene, CDR1 is MDHEN and CDR2 is SYDVKM. From the cysteine through the phenylalanine, the CDR3 covers 16 amino acids. The only DNA kept is the CDR3, 48 bases in frame from the first base. The time point label, read with the paper, signifies: longitudinal time-point 1 (baseline). The healthy controls were volunteers from a blood bank in Maryland, USA. For the unsorted PBMC libraries, 2 million PBMCs were stored in RNAlater at -80 degrees C until RNA extraction and were used to generate the libraries. PBMCs were separated from peripheral blood using Ficoll-Hypaque density gradient centrifugation and then cryopreserved in liquid nitrogen. To synthesize cDNA, template-switch 5'RACE was performed with a primer carrying a 10-nucleotide random unique molecular identifier so that each TCR transcript was tagged. Each sequencing run produced over 200 million TCR-beta sequences covering 15-18 subjects. The RNeasy kit was used for extraction of total RNA. Using the KAPA Real-time Library Amplification kit, TCR-beta VDJ regions were amplified with primers for the TCR constant region and the 5'RACE anchor. Sample indexes and Illumina adaptors were added in a first PCR, and a second PCR then increased library yield. After Ampure bead purification, the TCR product of roughly 650 bp was size-selected on a 2% E-gel SizeSelection system. Before pooling, library quality was assessed on a Bioanalyzer, concentration was determined with Qubit, and library quantification was performed with the Kapa Library Quantification kit. Paired-end 2 x 150 bp sequencing of the libraries was performed on an Illumina HiSeq 2500. To increase sequence diversity, roughly 24-30% phiX was spiked into each library pool. As for the original processing: Quality-filtered reads were processed with the UMI-based MiGEC pipeline, which removed over 90% of raw TCR sequences during error correction. VDJ genes were aligned to IMGT germline references, and clonotypes were defined by unique CDR3 amino acid sequence plus V-J genes. Clonal expansion, Shannon diversity and CDR3 relatedness (CalcPairwiseDistances, ClusterSamples) were evaluated with VDJtools, and phylogenetic trees were built with CLCbio workbench. Expanded clones were defined as having at least 8 unique UMIs, based on coefficient-of-variation modelling across technical triplicates. TCRdb trimmed the raw reads at Q25, called clones with MiXCR and kept productive beta chains. Rows merge per CDR3 protein into single entries with the most common DNA and genes. The V and J calls were determined by TCRdb, not by the authors. In this sample the table shows approximately 70,000 distinct CDR3 sequences, roughly 10% of which occur a single time. The ten top clones hold about 9.6% of the sample.

Input material: PBMCs. The sequence joins TRBV28 to TRBJ2-7; TRBD1 could be the D gene, as 7 bases match. The source is a man aged 25-45 years in good health. The sequence in DNA is TGTGCCAGCAGCCCCTTAGGCGCAGGGGGTCGGGGGGAGCAGTACTTC. Its protein is CASSPLGAGGRGEQYF.